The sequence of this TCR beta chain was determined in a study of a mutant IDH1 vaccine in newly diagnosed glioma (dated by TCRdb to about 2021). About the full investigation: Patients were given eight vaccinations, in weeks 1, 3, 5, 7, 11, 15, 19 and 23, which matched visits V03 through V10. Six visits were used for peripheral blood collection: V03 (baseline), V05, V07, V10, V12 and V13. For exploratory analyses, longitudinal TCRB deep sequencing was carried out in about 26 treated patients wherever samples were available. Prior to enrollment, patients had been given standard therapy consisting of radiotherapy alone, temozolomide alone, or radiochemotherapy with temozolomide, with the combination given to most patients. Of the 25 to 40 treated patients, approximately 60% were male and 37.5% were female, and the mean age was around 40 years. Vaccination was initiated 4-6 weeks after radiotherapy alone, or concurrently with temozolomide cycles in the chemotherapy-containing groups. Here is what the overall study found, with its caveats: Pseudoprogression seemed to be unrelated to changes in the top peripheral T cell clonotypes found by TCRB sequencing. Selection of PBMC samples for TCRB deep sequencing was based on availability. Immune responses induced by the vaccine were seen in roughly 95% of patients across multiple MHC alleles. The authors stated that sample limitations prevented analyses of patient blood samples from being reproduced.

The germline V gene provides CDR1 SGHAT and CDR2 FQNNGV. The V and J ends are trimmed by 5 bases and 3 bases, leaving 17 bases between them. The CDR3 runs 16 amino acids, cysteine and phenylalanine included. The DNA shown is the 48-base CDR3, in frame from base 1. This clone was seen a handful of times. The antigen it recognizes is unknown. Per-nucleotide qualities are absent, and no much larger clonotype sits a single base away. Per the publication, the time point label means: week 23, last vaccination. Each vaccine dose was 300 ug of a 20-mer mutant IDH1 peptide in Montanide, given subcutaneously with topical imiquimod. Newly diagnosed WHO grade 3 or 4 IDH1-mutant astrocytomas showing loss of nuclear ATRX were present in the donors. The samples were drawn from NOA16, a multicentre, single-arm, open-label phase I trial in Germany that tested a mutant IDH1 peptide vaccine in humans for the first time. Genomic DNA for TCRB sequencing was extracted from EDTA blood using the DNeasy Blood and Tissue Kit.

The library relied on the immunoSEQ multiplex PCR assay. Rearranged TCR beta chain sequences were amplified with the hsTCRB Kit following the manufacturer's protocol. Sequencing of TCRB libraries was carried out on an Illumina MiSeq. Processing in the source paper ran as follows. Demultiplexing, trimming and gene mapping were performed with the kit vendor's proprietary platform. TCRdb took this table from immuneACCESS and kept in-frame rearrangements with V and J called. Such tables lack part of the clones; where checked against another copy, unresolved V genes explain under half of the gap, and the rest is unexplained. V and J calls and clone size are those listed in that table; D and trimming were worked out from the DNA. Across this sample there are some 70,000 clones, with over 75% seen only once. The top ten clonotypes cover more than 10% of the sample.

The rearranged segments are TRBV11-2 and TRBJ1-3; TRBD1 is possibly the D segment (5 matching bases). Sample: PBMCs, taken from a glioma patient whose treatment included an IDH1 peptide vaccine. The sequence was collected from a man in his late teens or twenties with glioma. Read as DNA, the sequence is TGTGCCAGCAGCCCCGGATTAGGGGTTCTTGGAAACACCATATATTTT. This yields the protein CASSPGLGVLGNTIYF.